Shown below are 25 T cell receptor beta chains from a single sample sequenced in a study of read filtering for tumor transcriptome and immune sequencing. The library was built from around 400 ng RNA with molecular barcoded adaptors for alpha/delta and beta/gamma chains. MiXCR, run by TCRdb on the reads, gives a single entry per CDR3 protein. The sample consists of about 86,000 distinct CDR3 sequences, roughly an eighth of them appearing once. What was sequenced was a population of CD138-negative cells sorted from bone marrow. The origin of the receptors is a donor aged 40 or over with multiple myeloma.

This clonotype was counted many times. The chain carries TRBV20-1 and TRBJ1-2; 7 bases align to TRBD1. The length of the CDR3 is 15 residues. CDR1 DFQATT and CDR2 SNEGSKA come from the germline V gene (reference sequence). V shed 0 bases and J 0 bases; nucleotides not matched to a gene: 4. In DNA form, the CDR3 reads TGCAGTGCTAGAGATAAGGACAGGACTAACTATGGCTACACCTTC. Amino acids: CSARDKDRTNYGYTF.

This clonotype was seen repeatedly, ten times or more. V usage is TRBV12-3 or TRBV12-4 and J usage is TRBJ1-2; D not resolved. Trimming cost V 5 bases and J 2 bases, with 18 bases left between them. CDR3 length: 16 residues. The DNA for the CDR3 is TGTGCCAGCAGTACTCCTACATCCGGGCTCAACTATGGCTACACCTTC. Its protein is CASSTPTSGLNYGYTF.

This clonotype was counted many times. The junction does not match germline at one end; this may be a read error. The V call is TRBV7-9, the J call TRBJ2-3; D tentatively reads TRBD1 or TRBD2 (5 bases each). The CDR3 length is 14 residues. Germline CDR1 reads SEHNR; CDR2 reads FQNEAQ (reference sequence). The CDR3 protein is CASSLDPAGGTQYF. CDR3 in DNA: TGTGCCAGCAGTTTAGACCCGGCTGGGGGTACGCAGTATTTT. Complete variable domain (other parts from reference TRBV7-9 and TRBJ2-3): DTGVSQNPRHKITKRGQNVTFRCDPISEHNRLYWYRQTLGQGPEFLTYFQNEAQLEKSRLLSDRFSAERPKGSFSTLEIQRTEQGDSAMYLCASSLDPAGGTQYFGPGTRLTVL.

The sample holds many counts of this clonotype. The J gene is TRBJ2-1, the V gene TRBV5-1; D unresolved. The V gene lost 5 bases and the J gene lost 6 bases, with 6 bases spanning the gap. Looked up from germline, CDR1 is SGHRS and CDR2 is YFSETQ. This CDR3 is built from 11 residues. For the CDR3, the DNA is TGCGCCAGCAGTGACGGCAATGAGCAGTTCTTC. Translating gives CASSDGNEQFF.

Comments on this clonotype: This clone may be a read error of a much larger clone one base away. V gene TRBV3-1 combines with J gene TRBJ2-7, with D uncertain. Trimming left V 4 bases short and J 6 bases short, with 16 bases between. CDR3 length: 14 residues. The germline V gene encodes CDR1 LGHDT and CDR2 YNNKEL (reference sequence). The CDR3 sequence is CASSPDAFLFEQYF. In DNA, the CDR3 is TGTGCCAGCAGCCCGGACGCCTTTCTTTTCGAGCAGTACTTC.

This clonotype was picked up a small number of times. The rearrangement links TRBV2 to TRBJ1-6, with TRBD1 as a possible D gene (5 bases). Germline V gene data show CDR1 as SNHLY and CDR2 as FYNNEI. The CDR3 has 13 residues. The ends were cut back, 8 bases at V and 5 bases at J, with 10 bases in the middle. Here the CDR3 DNA reads TGTGCCAGCCGCAGGGAGAATAATTCACCCCTCCACTTT. Its translation: CASRRENNSPLHF.

This clonotype was seen many times. This sequence joins TRBV5-1 and TRBJ2-5, with 12 bases lining up with TRBD1. The CDR3 covers 16 residues. V was pared by 2 bases and J by 5 bases, with 7 bases of the junction left unmatched. Germline CDR1 is SGHRS and CDR2 is YFSETQ. The CDR3: CASSFGTGGHPETQYF. Written as DNA, the CDR3 is TGCGCCAGCAGCTTTGGGACAGGGGGCCACCCGGAGACCCAGTACTTC.

This clonotype was recorded at least ten times. The chain carries TRBV19 and TRBJ2-1; 8 nucleotides agree with TRBD2. Germline loops: CDR1 LNHDA, CDR2 SQIVND (reference sequence). This CDR3 has 17 amino acids. Trimming at V came to 4 bases and at J to 7 bases, leaving 15 bases not matched to a gene. DNA for the CDR3: TGTGCCAGTAGTACCATCTGGGGGACTAGTGGGGAGAATGAGCAGTTCTTC. Protein sequence: CASSTIWGTSGENEQFF.

This clonotype came up many times. The CDR3 DNA follows: TGTGCCAGCAGCTTATGGGATAACAGCAATCAGCCCCAGCATTTT. Its protein is CASSLWDNSNQPQHF. The chain has TRBV7-8 and TRBJ1-5, with D hard to call. The V gene's germline CDR1 is SGHVS and CDR2 FQNEAQ. V was clipped by 2 bases and J by 1 base, with 9 bases between them. The CDR3 is 15 residues long.

The V and J genes are TRBV28 and TRBJ1-1; possible D gene TRBD1, 5 bases. This CDR3 contains 12 residues. With 5 bases removed from V and 5 bases from J, the gap between germline ends came to 9 bases. Looked up from germline, CDR1 is MDHEN and CDR2 is SYDVKM. This CDR3 is CASSVRGTEAFF. The CDR3 region has the DNA TGTGCCAGCAGTGTCCGGGGGACTGAAGCTTTCTTT.

Remarks on this clonotype: Only one base separates this from a far larger clonotype, so it likely reflects a read error. The chain combines TRBV5-4 with TRBJ2-1, with 16 bases matching TRBD2. The CDR3 loop spans 18 amino acids. Germline lookup yields CDR1 SGHNT and CDR2 YYREEE (reference sequence). CDR3 DNA sequence: TGTGCCAGCACTCCCCCGGGACTAGCGGGAGGGCAAGACAATGAGCAGTCCTTC. This codes for CASTPPGLAGGQDNEQSF.

This clonotype was seen a few times. The chain has TRBV7-9 and TRBJ1-1; D ambiguous. Trimming removed 5 bases at V and 4 bases at J, with 11 bases between. The CDR3 length is 13 residues. Per germline, CDR1 SEHNR and CDR2 FQNEAQ (reference sequence). Here the CDR3 reads CASSKDVTTEAFF. The CDR3 DNA is TGTGCCAGCAGCAAGGACGTGACCACTGAAGCTTTCTTT.

In its sample, this clonotype was seen many times. J is TRBJ2-5 and V is TRBV11-3; 7 nucleotides match TRBD2. The V and J ends lost 1 base and 2 bases, in that order; junction bases with no gene match: 1. The germline V gene encodes CDR1 SGHNT and CDR2 YENEEA. The CDR3 extends over 14 amino acids. The CDR3: CASSLVRGQETQYF. CDR3 in DNA: TGTGCCAGCAGCTTAGTGCGGGGGCAAGAGACCCAGTACTTC.

This clonotype has a count of ten or more. One end of the junction does not line up with germline, which may come from a read error. V gene TRBV27 combines with J gene TRBJ2-7, with D maybe TRBD2 (6 bases). Per the germline V gene, CDR1 is MNHEY and CDR2 is SMNVEV (reference sequence). This CDR3 contains 12 residues. In DNA, the CDR3 is TGTGCCAGCAGTGCAGAAGGGGCGGGAACCCTCTTC. Translated, it gives CASSAEGAGTLF.

There are many counts of this clonotype. The chain has TRBV29-1 and TRBJ1-1; perhaps TRBD1 as D (5 bases). Germline values: CDR1 SQVTM, CDR2 ANQGSEA. This CDR3 region has 16 residues. V was shortened by 3 bases and J by 0 bases, with 17 bases between the two germline ends. CDR3 in amino acids: CSVEGQQGALNTEAFF. CDR3 coding DNA: TGCAGCGTTGAGGGTCAGCAAGGGGCCTTGAACACTGAAGCTTTCTTT. Based on the CDR3 plus reference TRBV29-1 and TRBJ1-1, the full variable domain is SAVISQKPSRDICQRGTSLTIQCQVDSQVTMMFWYRQQPGQSLTLIATANQGSEATYESGFVIDKFPISRPNLTFSTLTVSNMSPEDSSIYLCSVEGQQGALNTEAFFGQGTRLTVV.

This clonotype was found many times. The V call is TRBV6-2 or TRBV6-3, the J call TRBJ1-5, with D unresolved. CDR1 and CDR2 from the germline V gene are MNHEY and SVGEGT. With 2 bases removed from V and 7 bases from J, the gap between germline ends came to 9 bases. CDR3 length equals 13 residues. This CDR3 is CASSYTGEQPQHF. The DNA for the CDR3 is TGTGCCAGCAGTTACACCGGGGAGCAGCCCCAGCATTTT.

This clonotype was detected only a few times. The chain is built from TRBV7-9 and TRBJ1-1, with D unresolved. The CDR3 covers 14 residues. CDR1 SEHNR and CDR2 FQNEAQ come from the germline V gene (reference sequence). The V end was cut by 5 bases, the J end by 0 bases, with 10 bases between. CDR3 DNA sequence: TGTGCCAGCAGCCGGGAAACAGTGAACACTGAAGCTTTCTTT. Translating it yields CASSRETVNTEAFF.

The chain combines TRBV5-4 with TRBJ2-7; 7 nucleotides match TRBD2. CDR1 is SGHNT, CDR2 YYREEE, per germline (reference sequence). V lost 3 bases, J lost 6 bases, and 12 bases stayed unmatched. This CDR3 contains 15 residues. CDR3 DNA: TGTGCCAGCAGCTCCGGGGGGACGGGTCACTGCGAGCAGTACTTC. Translation: CASSSGGTGHCEQYF.

This clonotype was counted many times. This chain joins TRBV7-9 and TRBJ2-5, with a possible D match to TRBD2 (5 bases). CDR1 and CDR2 (germline): SEHNR, FQNEAQ (reference sequence). V was cut by 4 bases and J by 2 bases, with 11 bases left in between. The CDR3 covers 14 residues. CDR3: CASSSTGNQETQYF. CDR3 coding DNA: TGTGCCAGCAGCTCCACCGGGAATCAAGAGACCCAGTACTTC.

This clonotype was counted ten times or more. This chain links TRBV5-1 with TRBJ1-4; D remains unclear. The germline V gene has CDR1 SGHRS and CDR2 YFSETQ. The length of the CDR3 is 15 residues. V lost 1 base and J lost 6, with 13 bases in between. Written as DNA, the CDR3 is TGCGCCAGCAGCTTGATGGAGGGCGGCGATGAAAAACTGTTTTTT. Encoded protein: CASSLMEGGDEKLFF.

This clonotype was picked up many times. The chain combines TRBV5-1 with TRBJ2-2, with 9 bases fitting TRBD2. V lost 4 bases and J lost 6; bases outside the gene matches: 10. Germline V gives CDR1 SGHRS, CDR2 YFSETQ. The CDR3 totals 16 residues. CDR3 bases: TGCGCCAGCAGCGATCACGGTAGCGGGAGTCCCGGGGAGCTGTTTTTT. Its protein is CASSDHGSGSPGELFF.

This clonotype was seen a handful of times. Since a much larger clone is just one base distant, this may be a read error. This CDR3 is missing its conserved last phenylalanine or tryptophan, likely due to a read error. V usage is TRBV28 and J usage is TRBJ1-2, with a possible D match to TRBD1 (5 bases). V dropped 7 bases and J dropped 2 bases, with 17 bases sitting between them. The CDR3 runs to 15 residues. Germline lookup yields CDR1 MDHEN and CDR2 SYDVKM. The CDR3 nucleotides are TGTGCCAGCACCAGCTTTGAGGGGCCAAACTATGGCTACACCCTC. Its translation: CASTSFEGPNYGYTL.

Note on this clonotype: A much larger clone lies a single base off, so this may be a read error. The V call is TRBV29-1, the J call TRBJ2-3; TRBD2 matches at 11 bases. This CDR3 comprises 14 residues. CDR1 and CDR2 (germline): SQVTM, ANQGSEA. After removal of 8 bases from V and 4 bases from J, the junction contained 8 bases not matched to a gene. As DNA, the CDR3 is TGCAGCCTACAGACTAGCGGGAACTCAGATACGCAGTATTTT. Translated, it gives CSLQTSGNSDTQYF.

This clonotype appeared a few times. One base away lies a much larger clone, so this may be a sequencing read error. This chain links TRBV29-1 with TRBJ1-2, with 11 positions matching TRBD1. The germline CDR1 and CDR2 sequences are SQVTM and ANQGSEA. This CDR3 is built from 14 residues. The CDR3 coding sequence is TGCGGCGTCGACCGGGACAGGGGGGACTATGGCTACACCTTC. Its protein is CGVDRDRGDYGYTF.

V and J are TRBV7-6 and TRBJ1-1, with a weak D call TRBD1 (5 bases). The V gene lost 2 bases and the J gene lost 4 bases, with 8 bases spanning the gap. This CDR3 is built from 13 residues. The germline CDR1 and CDR2 sequences are SGHVS and FNYEAQ. CDR3 bases: TGTGCCAGCAGCTTATACGGGGCCACTGAAGCTTTCTTT. Amino acid sequence: CASSLYGATEAFF.